These 2 T cell receptor beta chains share one sample of origin, sequenced in a study of CD4+ T cells in melanoma. Libraries were prepared by immunoSEQ multiplex PCR; TCRdb keeps only in-frame clonotypes and omits some of them. Of about 4,900 clones listed, roughly three fifths were seen once; the top ten hold roughly 29%. The sample consisted of cells from a culture (not recorded whether cultured in vitro). Source of these receptors: a human donor with melanoma.

This clone showed up just a few times. J is TRBJ1-4 and V is TRBV15; D gene uncertain. Deletions cut 5 bases from V and 3 bases from J, with 16 bases between. This CDR3 region has 16 residues. CDR1 and CDR2 (germline): LNHNV, YYDKDF (reference sequence). This CDR3 is CATSLTVLSPNEKLFF. CDR3 nucleotides: TGTGCCACCAGCCTGACTGTTTTGAGTCCTAATGAAAAACTGTTTTTT.

This clone was seen only once. DNA of the CDR3: TGCGCCAGCAGCGTCGGGACAGGGCGAGAGACCCAGTACTTC. As protein: CASSVGTGRETQYF. V is TRBV5-1 and J is TRBJ2-5; 9 nucleotides align to TRBD1. The CDR3 is made up of 14 amino acids. Germline assignment: CDR1 SGHRS and CDR2 YFSETQ. The V segment lost 4 bases and the J segment 4 bases; nucleotides outside the gene matches: 5.